The next 11 T cell receptor beta chains were all read from a single sample in a study of vaccination effects on CD4 cells after COVID-19. Sequenced by immunoSEQ multiplex PCR; TCRdb stores in-frame clones only, minus some. The repertoire holds 75,000 or so clones, with about three quarters as singletons. Before sequencing, viral peptide pools were used by the ViraFEST assay to expand antigen-specific CD4+ T cells. Isolating CD4+ T cells followed approximately 11 days of culture. Every participant took two doses of the BNT162b2 or mRNA-1273 vaccine. These receptors' targets are unknown. This material consisted of CD4+ T cells from PBMCs cultured with HCoV-OC43 spike peptides, taken after COVID-19 vaccination. The subset is: HCoV-OC43 spike overlapping peptide pool stimulation. The receptors were gathered from a human donor who received a COVID-19 vaccine.

The genes are TRBV18 and TRBJ1-2, with D uncertain. V shed 1 base and J shed 8 bases, with 8 bases lying between them. CDR1 KGHSH and CDR2 LQKENI come from the germline V gene. CDR3 length: 12 amino acids. The CDR3 sequence: CASSPQAEGYTF. The DNA of the CDR3 is TGTGCCAGCTCACCACAAGCCGAGGGCTACACCTTC.

The chain combines TRBV28 with TRBJ1-5; the match to TRBD1 covers 9 bases. The CDR3 has 13 amino acids. Germline values: CDR1 MDHEN, CDR2 SYDVKM. V gave up 7 bases and J gave up 5 bases; unmatched junction bases: 3. This CDR3 is CASTRQGDQPQHF. CDR3 nucleotide sequence: TGTGCCAGCACCCGACAGGGGGATCAGCCCCAGCATTTT.

This clone was seen only a few times. The chain is built from TRBV28 and TRBJ1-2; no clear D. CDR3 length equals 12 residues. Between the trimmed V and J ends, which lost 5 bases and 6 bases, there was a span of 10 bases. Germline-derived CDR1 and CDR2 are MDHEN and SYDVKM. The CDR3 is CASSDFTDGYTF. CDR3 nucleotide sequence: TGTGCCAGCAGTGACTTCACAGATGGCTACACCTTC.

This chain connects TRBV28 to TRBJ2-3, with D unclear. The length of the CDR3 is 17 residues. V gave up 7 bases and J gave up 6 bases, with 26 bases separating them. From germline, CDR1 is MDHEN and CDR2 SYDVKM. For the CDR3, the DNA is TGTGCCAGCACCAGACCCTCACCGGGCCGACAACGGGATACGCAGTATTTT. As protein: CASTRPSPGRQRDTQYF.

This rearrangement joins TRBV19 to TRBJ1-2; D gene ambiguous. The CDR3 has 13 amino acids. Germline CDR1 is LNHDA and CDR2 is SQIVND (reference sequence). V was shortened by 5 bases and J by 2 bases, with 9 bases between the two germline ends. The CDR3 DNA reads as TGTGCCAGTAGTTTTTACAGCAACTATGGCTACACCTTC. Its protein is CASSFYSNYGYTF.

The gene calls are TRBV10-1 and TRBJ2-2; D ambiguous. This CDR3 comprises 13 residues. V was clipped by 8 bases and J by 7 bases, with 14 bases between them. The germline CDR1 and CDR2 sequences are WNHNN and SYGVQD (reference sequence). CDR3 region: CASGETLVGELFF. The CDR3 DNA reads TGCGCCAGCGGAGAAACATTGGTCGGGGAGCTGTTTTTT.

V and J are TRBV5-5 and TRBJ2-3; no clear D. Trimming removed 2 bases from V and 3 bases from J, with 10 bases in between. The V gene's germline CDR1 is SGHKS and CDR2 YYEKEE (reference sequence). CDR3 length: 14 amino acids. The CDR3 coding sequence is TGTGCCAGCAGCTTCCATCCGGCGACAGATACGCAGTATTTT. This gives the protein CASSFHPATDTQYF.

The chain carries TRBV3-1 (or the pseudogene TRBV3-2) and TRBJ2-3; weak D call: TRBD2 (7 bases). V lost 0 bases, J lost 2 bases, and 12 bases lay in between. The germline V gene encodes CDR1 LGHDT and CDR2 YNNKEL (reference sequence). There are 16 residues in the CDR3. Written as DNA, the CDR3 is TGTGCCAGCAGCCAAGATGGGGGGGGGCTCACAGATACGCAGTATTTT. Its protein product is CASSQDGGGLTDTQYF.

The J gene is TRBJ2-2, the V gene TRBV5-8; D is unclear. Per germline, CDR1 SGHTS and CDR2 YDEGEE. The germline V and J ends were trimmed by 4 bases and 2 bases, with 12 bases remaining between them. This CDR3 contains 15 residues. CDR3 amino acids: CASSPWILNTGELFF. In DNA form, the CDR3 reads TGTGCCAGCAGCCCTTGGATACTCAACACCGGGGAGCTGTTTTTT.

This clone was seen a few times. The rearrangement uses TRBV10-1 and TRBJ2-1, with 7 bases fitting TRBD2. The CDR3 extends over 15 amino acids. The V gene end was trimmed by 4 bases and the J gene end by 6 bases; junction bases not matched to a gene: 9. Germline CDR1 is WNHNN and CDR2 is SYGVQD (reference sequence). CDR3 coding DNA: TGCGCCAGCAGTGTCACTCGGGGGGTCCGCAATGAGCAGTTCTTC. Amino acid sequence: CASSVTRGVRNEQFF.

The rearrangement uses TRBV10-1 and TRBJ1-1; TRBD1 might be the D (5 bases). The CDR3 covers 14 residues. V lost 3 bases, J lost 6 bases, and 14 bases lay in between. The germline V gene has CDR1 WNHNN and CDR2 SYGVQD (reference sequence). CDR3 DNA: TGCGCCAGCAGTGATCGTAGGGGCCGCGCTGAAGCTTTCTTT. It codes for CASSDRRGRAEAFF.